This T cell receptor (beta chain) was documented in a study of T cell repertoires in cytomegalovirus infection. Study as a whole: As its CMV epitopes, the study selected recently identified HLA-C-restricted and well-studied HLA-B-restricted targets. A matching HLA type, together with CMV infection, was signaled by public TCR beta signatures. Study-level results: Clonotype analysis showed dominance of the ex vivo response by HLA-C-restricted CMV-specific TCR beta clonotypes. Public TCR beta family frequency separated CMV-and-HLA carriers, including in an independent cohort.

Each CDR3 protein is one row after TCRdb ran MiXCR on the reads. This repertoire shows 300,000 or so distinct CDR3 sequences, 20% to 25% found once; its top ten account for about an eighth. Trimming took 5 bases from V and 5 from J, leaving 18 bases between them. This CDR3 contains 15 residues. CDR1 and CDR2 (germline): MNHEY, SVGEGT. This clonotype was counted a few times. Antigen: not known. The clonotype originates from a human donor in good health (CMV status not recorded). Some clones in this sample may be carry-over from other donors' samples. The sequences come from cultured PBMCs, collected from culture after CMV antigen stimulation. This chain joins TRBV6-2 or TRBV6-3 and TRBJ2-5, with D hard to call. The CDR3 DNA is TGTGCCAGCAGTCCCGGTGGAAGTATTCTGGAGACCCAGTACTTC. It specifies CASSPGGSILETQYF.